One sample yielded the 16 T cell receptor beta chains listed below, sequenced in a study of T-cell reconstitution after alpha-beta-depleted transplantation in children. Construction of the TCRbeta library involved unique molecular identifiers. TCRdb re-called the PCR reads through MiXCR, storing one row per CDR3 protein. The sample includes 500,000 to 600,000 distinct CDR3 sequences, 25% to 30% of them seen just once. The material sequenced was PBMCs, taken before TCRalphabeta/CD19-depleted stem cell transplant. The receptor source for this set is a boy under three years old with Wiskott-Aldrich syndrome, due to receive a stem cell transplant.

The rearrangement links TRBV30 to TRBJ2-2, with 7 bases identical to TRBD1. V lost 4 bases to trimming and J lost 5 bases; unmatched junction nucleotides: 10. Germline CDR1 and CDR2: GTSNPN and SVGIG (reference sequence). This CDR3 is 15 amino acids long. The CDR3 DNA reads TGTGCCTGGAATAGTGACAGGGTTTTTACCGGGGAGCTGTTTTTT. This codes for CAWNSDRVFTGELFF.

This chain connects TRBV14 to TRBJ2-7; D gene ambiguous. V was trimmed by 1 base and J by 0 bases, leaving 10 bases between them. This CDR3 spans 15 amino acids. Per the germline V gene, CDR1 is SGHDN and CDR2 is FVKESK. CDR3 DNA sequence: TGTGCCAGCAGCCAAGTCGCAGCGTACTCCTACGAGCAGTACTTC. Its protein is CASSQVAAYSYEQYF.

This clonotype was picked up a small number of times. V usage is TRBV10-1 and J usage is TRBJ2-3; D gene unclear. The V gene lost 3 bases and the J gene lost 1 base, with 8 bases spanning the gap. This CDR3 has 14 residues. Germline values: CDR1 WNHNN, CDR2 SYGVQD (reference sequence). The CDR3 loop reads CASSDFVGTDTQYF. The CDR3 DNA is TGCGCCAGCAGTGACTTCGTTGGCACAGATACGCAGTATTTT.

This clonotype occurred a few times. The chain couples TRBV24-1 to TRBJ2-7, with 11 positions matching TRBD2. V was clipped by 4 bases and J by 8 bases; unmatched bases: 6. Germline CDR1 is KGHDR and CDR2 is SFDVKD. This CDR3 has 14 residues. CDR3 sequence: CATSEAGTSGKQYF. CDR3 in DNA: TGTGCCACCAGTGAAGCCGGGACTAGCGGCAAGCAGTACTTC.

The chain combines TRBV5-1 with TRBJ2-5; possibly TRBD2 for D (6 bases). The germline V gene has CDR1 SGHRS and CDR2 YFSETQ. With 4 bases removed from V and 5 bases from J, the gap between germline ends came to 15 bases. The CDR3 is 14 residues long. The CDR3 coding sequence is TGCGCCAGCAGCCCAACCGGGACTGCGGAGACCCAGTACTTC. This codes for CASSPTGTAETQYF.

The chain couples TRBV5-5 to TRBJ2-1; D is uncertain. The CDR3 sequence is 18 residues long. Deletions cut 0 bases from V and 4 bases from J, with 20 bases between. The germline CDR1 and CDR2 sequences are SGHKS and YYEKEE (reference sequence). CDR3 DNA: TGTGCCAGCAGCTTGGGGGCCCTGGGCCCAACAAGGTACAATGAGCAGTTCTTC. Encoded protein: CASSLGALGPTRYNEQFF.

This chain connects TRBV6-2 or TRBV6-3 to TRBJ2-1; 13 nucleotides line up with TRBD2. Looked up from germline, CDR1 is MNHEY and CDR2 is SVGEGT. The ends lost 8 bases at V and 7 bases at J; junction bases unmatched: 5. This CDR3 has 14 residues. DNA for the CDR3: TGTGCCAGCCTCAGGACTAGCGGGAGAAATGAGCAGTTCTTC. Encoded protein: CASLRTSGRNEQFF.

The J gene is TRBJ2-7, the V gene TRBV6-1; TRBD1 or TRBD2 may be the D gene (6 bases each). CDR3 length equals 14 residues. Deletions cut 8 bases from V and 2 bases from J, with 16 bases between. The V gene's germline CDR1 is MNHNS and CDR2 SASEGT. This CDR3 reads CASSPMRGAYEQYF. The CDR3 DNA sequence: TGTGCCAGCTCCCCCATGAGGGGGGCCTACGAGCAGTACTTC.

This rearrangement joins TRBV5-1 to TRBJ2-6; no reliable D call. The germline gives CDR1 SGHRS, CDR2 YFSETQ. V was cut by 0 bases and J by 0 bases, with 7 bases left in between. The CDR3 covers 16 residues. The CDR3 sequence: CASSLDAFSGANVLTF. The CDR3 DNA is TGCGCCAGCAGCTTGGACGCCTTCTCTGGGGCCAACGTCCTGACTTTC.

The V and J genes are TRBV7-6 and TRBJ1-5; D call uncertain. The CDR3 runs to 15 residues. The V and J ends lost 2 bases and 2 bases respectively, with 10 bases between them. The germline V gene has CDR1 SGHVS and CDR2 FNYEAQ. CDR3 nucleotides: TGTGCCAGCAGCTTAACCGGAGGGCGCAATCAGCCCCAGCATTTT. Protein: CASSLTGGRNQPQHF. Full variable domain (missing parts from reference TRBV7-6 and TRBJ1-5): GAGVSQSPRYKVTKRGQDVALRCDPISGHVSLYWYRQALGQGPEFLTYFNYEAQQDKSGLPNDRFSAERPEGSISTLTIQRTEQRDSAMYRCASSLTGGRNQPQHFGDGTRLSIL.

This clonotype was seen only a few times. The CDR3: CASSLGGGRQYF. The CDR3 DNA follows: TGCGCCAGCAGCCTCGGAGGGGGTCGGCAGTACTTC. This chain links TRBV5-1 with TRBJ2-7; the D call may be TRBD1 or TRBD2 (6 bases each). Trimming left V 4 bases short and J 9 bases short, with 14 bases between. CDR1 and CDR2 (germline): SGHRS, YFSETQ. The CDR3 is 12 residues long.

A single count supports this clonotype. CDR3 bases: TGCGCCAGCAGCTATGGCCTGACTAGCGGGAGGGCCGGTAATGAGCAGTTCTTC. Protein: CASSYGLTSGRAGNEQFF. J is TRBJ2-1 and V is TRBV5-1; 14 bases map to TRBD2. This CDR3 region has 18 residues. In germline, CDR1 is SGHRS, CDR2 YFSETQ. V shed 3 bases and J 7 bases; nucleotides not matched to a gene: 12.

This clonotype was picked up a small number of times. V usage is TRBV5-1 and J usage is TRBJ2-1; 11 bases agree with TRBD2. Germline-derived CDR1 and CDR2 are SGHRS and YFSETQ. Losses at the gene ends were 0 bases for V and 8 bases for J; bases not matched to a gene: 13. The CDR3 totals 18 residues. CDR3 DNA: TGCGCCAGCAGCTTGGAGGTAGCGGGAGGGCCTTTTATCTATGAGCAGTTCTTC. Its translation: CASSLEVAGGPFIYEQFF.

This clonotype was seen a handful of times. The V and J genes are TRBV4-1 and TRBJ1-3; D uncertain. V was trimmed by 1 base and J by 0 bases, leaving 13 bases between them. Per the germline V gene, CDR1 is MGHRA and CDR2 is YSYEKL. CDR3 size: 17 residues. The CDR3 spells CASSQGHLRNSGNTIYF. Written as DNA, the CDR3 is TGCGCCAGCAGCCAAGGTCACCTCAGGAACTCTGGAAACACCATATATTTT.

V usage is TRBV20-1 and J usage is TRBJ2-7; D is possibly TRBD1 (6 bases). V lost 0 bases and J lost 0, with 12 bases in between. Germline loops: CDR1 DFQATT, CDR2 SNEGSKA (reference sequence). This CDR3 contains 15 residues. CDR3 amino acids: CSARDEGTYSYEQYF. CDR3 coding DNA: TGCAGTGCTAGAGATGAGGGGACATACTCCTACGAGCAGTACTTC.

The J gene is TRBJ2-1, the V gene TRBV29-1; no definite D call. The V end lost 7 bases, the J end lost 3 bases, and 7 bases lay between the germline ends. The V gene's germline CDR1 is SQVTM and CDR2 ANQGSEA. CDR3 length: 11 amino acids. CDR3 amino acids: CSAEYYNEQFF. The CDR3 nucleotides are TGCAGCGCCGAGTACTACAATGAGCAGTTCTTC.